These 15 T cell receptor beta chains originate from one sample sequenced in a study of shared clonotypes between healthy human individuals. Assay used: immunoSEQ multiplex PCR; TCRdb lists only in-frame clones, some missing. The repertoire holds approximately 2.1 million clones, with roughly 93% as singletons. Sequenced input: naive CD4+ T cells from PBMCs. The sample's subset: CD45RA+ positively selected. Receptors originate from a young man in good health. Some clones in this sample may be carry-over from other donors' samples.

The chain has TRBV7-3 and TRBJ2-2; D remains unclear. Between the trimmed V and J ends, which lost 2 bases and 8 bases, there was a span of 12 bases. CDR1 and CDR2 (germline): SGHTA, FQGTGA. CDR3 length: 14 amino acids. CDR3: CASSLLNDPGELFF. CDR3 sequence (DNA): TGTGCCAGCAGCTTATTAAATGACCCGGGGGAGCTGTTTTTT.

The chain uses TRBV12-5 and TRBJ2-1, with 12 positions matching TRBD2. The CDR3 totals 16 residues. CDR1 and CDR2 from the germline V gene are LGHNT and FRNRAP. With 6 bases clipped from V and 4 bases from J, the junction kept 7 bases outside the gene matches. The CDR3 DNA reads TGTGCTAGTGGCCTAGGACTAGCGGGATTATACAATGAGCAGTTCTTC. Translating gives CASGLGLAGLYNEQFF.

The DNA of the CDR3 is TGTGCCAGCAGCGTTAAACCCAGCGGACGCACAGATACGCAGTATTTT. Its translation: CASSVKPSGRTDTQYF. This sequence joins TRBV9 and TRBJ2-3; D possibly corresponds to TRBD2 (5 bases). V gave up 2 bases and J gave up 1 base, with 14 bases separating them. Per the germline V gene, CDR1 is SGDLS and CDR2 is YYNGEE. CDR3 size: 16 residues.

The V and J genes are TRBV18 and TRBJ2-3; D ambiguous. Trimming cost V 4 bases and J 3 bases, with 5 bases left between them. The CDR3 covers 12 residues. Germline V gives CDR1 KGHSH, CDR2 LQKENI. The CDR3 region is CASSQGTDTQYF. The CDR3 nucleotides read TGTGCCAGCTCACAAGGGACAGATACGCAGTATTTT.

The CDR3 protein is CASSLGTGVRGTEAFF. CDR3 nucleotide sequence: TGTGCCAGCAGTTTGGGGACAGGGGTTAGGGGGACTGAAGCTTTCTTT. The V call is TRBV27, the J call TRBJ1-1; 10 positions match TRBD1. This CDR3 has 16 residues. V was clipped by 3 bases and J by 5 bases; unmatched bases: 9. CDR1 is MNHEY and CDR2 is SMNVEV in the germline V gene (reference sequence).

This rearrangement joins TRBV7-3 to TRBJ2-1; TRBD2 matches 9 bases. V dropped 3 bases and J dropped 2; count of bases not matched to a gene: 2. The CDR3 is 15 amino acids. The germline V gene has CDR1 SGHTA and CDR2 FQGTGA. In DNA, the CDR3 is TGTGCCAGCAGCTTTAAGCGGGAGGCCTACAATGAGCAGTTCTTC. Translating gives CASSFKREAYNEQFF.

The chain recombines TRBV4-3 with TRBJ2-2; perhaps TRBD1 as D (5 bases). The V end was cut by 4 bases, the J end by 3 bases, with 15 bases between. Germline V gene sequence: CDR1 LGHNA, CDR2 YSLEER. The CDR3 runs to 16 residues. This chain's CDR3 is CASSLLARADTGELFF. In DNA form, the CDR3 reads TGCGCCAGCAGCCTACTGGCCAGGGCGGACACCGGGGAGCTGTTTTTT.

As to this clone: The sample has other DNA sequences that encode this CDR3 too. The rearrangement uses TRBV5-1 and TRBJ1-3; TRBD1 might be the D (6 bases). Per germline, CDR1 SGHRS and CDR2 YFSETQ. V was trimmed by 2 bases and J by 0 bases, leaving 9 bases between them. The CDR3 contains 15 residues. The CDR3 loop reads CASSLQGNSGNTIYF. CDR3 DNA sequence: TGCGCCAGCAGCTTACAGGGTAACTCTGGAAACACCATATATTTT. The full variable domain, in which reference TRBV5-1 and TRBJ1-3 provide the parts outside the CDR3, is KAGVTQTPRYLIKTRGQQVTLSCSPISGHRSVSWYQQTPGQGLQFLFEYFSETQRNKGNFPGRFSGRQFSNSRSEMNVSTLELGDSALYLCASSLQGNSGNTIYFGEGSWLTVV.

The rearrangement joins TRBV18 to TRBJ1-1; 10 positions agree with TRBD1. Germline values: CDR1 KGHSH, CDR2 LQKENI. Trimming cost V 6 bases and J 4 bases; bases outside gene matches: 8. The length of the CDR3 is 15 residues. This CDR3 is CASSLGQGGITEAFF. The CDR3 DNA sequence: TGTGCCAGCTCTCTAGGACAGGGGGGAATCACTGAAGCTTTCTTT.

This rearrangement joins TRBV5-6 to TRBJ2-1, with TRBD1 identical over 8 bases. Germline CDR1 reads SGHDT; CDR2 reads YYEEEE. CDR3 length: 16 amino acids. V shed 4 bases and J 3 bases; nucleotides not matched to a gene: 9. Written as DNA, the CDR3 is TGTGCCAGCAGCGTACCACAGGGGGTCTACTACAATGAGCAGTTCTTC. Translating it yields CASSVPQGVYYNEQFF.

This clone was seen a single time. This chain links TRBV5-1 with TRBJ2-3; perhaps TRBD2 as D (5 bases). Germline V gene lookup returns CDR1 SGHRS and CDR2 YFSETQ. V was shortened by 1 base and J by 4 bases, with 13 bases between the two germline ends. The CDR3 loop spans 15 amino acids. The CDR3 region is CASSLISGGPDTQYF. For the CDR3, the DNA is TGCGCCAGCAGCTTGATAAGCGGAGGTCCAGATACGCAGTATTTT.

This chain uses TRBV5-1 with TRBJ2-1; TRBD1 matches 11 bases. The trim removed 7 bases at V and 7 bases at J, leaving 7 bases unmatched. The CDR3 consists of 14 residues. Germline CDR1 SGHRS, CDR2 YFSETQ. CDR3 residues: CASRLGTGGNEQFF. Here the CDR3 DNA reads TGCGCCAGCCGCCTCGGGACAGGGGGGAATGAGCAGTTCTTC.

A remark on this clone: In the same sample, other DNA sequences code for this CDR3. The chain links TRBV19 to TRBJ1-3, with no clear D. The V gene lost 1 base and the J gene lost 0 bases, with 7 bases spanning the gap. The CDR3 is 15 residues long. Germline-derived CDR1 and CDR2 are LNHDA and SQIVND (reference sequence). CDR3 DNA sequence: TGTGCCAGTAGTATAGGAGGGAACTCTGGAAACACCATATATTTT. Translating it yields CASSIGGNSGNTIYF.

The CDR3 sequence is CASSLTTGGFEAFF. The CDR3, as DNA: TGTGCCAGCAGTCTAACTACAGGGGGGTTTGAAGCTTTCTTT. The V gene is TRBV6-5, the J gene TRBJ1-1; 8 nucleotides match TRBD1. CDR1 is MNHEY and CDR2 is SVGAGI in the germline V gene. J gave up 7 bases and V 5 bases, and 9 bases lay outside the gene matches. The CDR3 has 14 residues.

CDR3 nucleotide sequence: TGTGCCAGCAGCGTAGGGGCAGGGGCGAGGACAGATACGCAGTATTTT. Residues: CASSVGAGARTDTQYF. The chain links TRBV9 to TRBJ2-3; D is perhaps TRBD1 (6 bases). The germline CDR1 and CDR2 sequences are SGDLS and YYNGEE. The germline V and J ends were trimmed by 0 bases and 3 bases, with 14 bases remaining between them. This CDR3 contains 16 residues.